The 10 T cell receptor beta chains presented below share a single source sample, sequenced in a study of cytomegalovirus exposure and HLA in healthy donors. The PCR made use of 60 Vbeta and 13 Jbeta primers. The data were produced by immunoSEQ multiplex PCR, yet TCRdb's version contains in-frame clones alone and is incomplete. The profile shows 95,000 to 150,000 clones, about three quarters of them singletons. The sequencing sample was made of PBMCs. These receptors were taken from a man in his sixties in good health and CMV-seropositive.

V gene TRBV9 combines with J gene TRBJ2-7, with D possibly matching TRBD2 (6 bases). V was cut by 4 bases and J by 0 bases, with 11 bases left in between. The CDR3 runs 14 residues. In germline, CDR1 is SGDLS, CDR2 YYNGEE. Written as DNA, the CDR3 is TGTGCCAGCAGCAATAGCGGTAACTCCTACGAGCAGTACTTC. Translated: CASSNSGNSYEQYF.

The J gene is TRBJ2-3, the V gene TRBV27; 7 positions match TRBD1. V trimming: 2 bases; J trimming: 1 base; junction bases outside the gene matches: 6. The CDR3 sequence is 16 residues long. Looked up from germline, CDR1 is MNHEY and CDR2 is SMNVEV (reference sequence). The CDR3, as DNA: TGTGCCAGCAGTTTAAACAGGGGACGGGGCACAGATACGCAGTATTTT. Translation: CASSLNRGRGTDTQYF.

This chain uses TRBV28 with TRBJ1-4, with 8 positions matching TRBD1. V was pared by 8 bases and J by 8 bases, with 10 bases of the junction left unmatched. Germline CDR1 MDHEN, CDR2 SYDVKM. This CDR3 contains 14 residues. CDR3 sequence reads: CASSQDRGLEKLFF. The CDR3, as DNA: TGTGCCAGCTCCCAAGACAGGGGCCTAGAAAAACTGTTTTTT.

The chain is built from TRBV18 and TRBJ1-2, with D possibly matching TRBD1 (6 bases). The germline gives CDR1 KGHSH, CDR2 LQKENI. V lost 9 bases and J 3 bases, leaving 11 bases between the germline ends. This CDR3 is 12 amino acids long. The CDR3 spells CASRDIDYGYTF. The CDR3 DNA reads TGTGCCAGTCGGGACATCGACTATGGCTACACCTTC.

The rearrangement links TRBV5-1 to TRBJ1-4, with 7 nucleotides matching TRBD1. The length of the CDR3 is 15 residues. CDR1 is SGHRS, CDR2 YFSETQ, per germline. Losses at the gene ends were 0 bases for V and 7 bases for J; bases not matched to a gene: 6. The CDR3 DNA sequence: TGCGCCAGCAGCTTGGCCAGTTGGGACAGTGAAAAACTGTTTTTT. As protein: CASSLASWDSEKLFF.

The J gene is TRBJ2-7, the V gene TRBV7-2, with 7 bases fitting TRBD1. Germline assignment: CDR1 SGHTA and CDR2 FQGNSA. Trimming took 2 bases from V and 5 from J; bases not matched to a gene: 6. The CDR3 is made up of 14 amino acids. The CDR3 is CASSLSTDRDEQYF. The CDR3 bases are TGTGCCAGCAGCTTATCCACTGACAGGGACGAGCAGTACTTC.

The V gene is TRBV16, the J gene TRBJ2-2; D is uncertain. Between the trimmed V and J ends, which lost 0 bases and 0 bases, there was a span of 8 bases. Germline V gives CDR1 KGHSY, CDR2 FQNENV. The CDR3 is made up of 16 amino acids. The CDR3 is CASSQSRSANTGELFF. In DNA, the CDR3 is TGTGCCAGCAGCCAATCTAGGAGCGCGAACACCGGGGAGCTGTTTTTT. Full variable domain (outside the CDR3, taken from reference TRBV16 and TRBJ2-2): GEEVAQTPKHLVRGEGQKAKLYCAPIKGHSYVFWYQQVLKNEFKFLISFQNENVFDETGMPKERFSAKCLPNSPCSLEIQATKLEDSAVYFCASSQSRSANTGELFFGEGSRLTVL.

V is TRBV10-3 and J is TRBJ1-1; 7 bases are a match to TRBD1. CDR1 ENHRY and CDR2 SYGVKD come from the germline V gene. Losses at the gene ends were 2 bases for V and 1 base for J; bases not matched to a gene: 7. The CDR3 spans 16 residues. The CDR3, as DNA: TGTGCCATCAGTGAGCCTATACAGGGGCCGAACACTGAAGCTTTCTTT. Its translation: CAISEPIQGPNTEAFF.

The chain is built from TRBV10-2 and TRBJ2-7; 11 bases are shared with TRBD2. Germline lookup yields CDR1 WSHSY and CDR2 SAAADI. CDR3 length equals 14 residues. The junction had 6 bases not matched to a gene; V was cut back by 6 bases and J by 5 bases. The CDR3 sequence: CASSPTSGSNEQYF. The CDR3 DNA sequence: TGCGCCAGCAGCCCCACTAGCGGGAGCAACGAGCAGTACTTC.

The rearrangement joins TRBV5-6 to TRBJ1-1, with D possibly TRBD1 on 5 matching bases. Trimming removed 4 bases from V and 0 bases from J, with 13 bases in between. Germline lookup yields CDR1 SGHDT and CDR2 YYEEEE. The CDR3 is 15 residues long. DNA for the CDR3: TGTGCCAGCAGCCTGACAGAGAGGATGAACACTGAAGCTTTCTTT. Translating gives CASSLTERMNTEAFF.